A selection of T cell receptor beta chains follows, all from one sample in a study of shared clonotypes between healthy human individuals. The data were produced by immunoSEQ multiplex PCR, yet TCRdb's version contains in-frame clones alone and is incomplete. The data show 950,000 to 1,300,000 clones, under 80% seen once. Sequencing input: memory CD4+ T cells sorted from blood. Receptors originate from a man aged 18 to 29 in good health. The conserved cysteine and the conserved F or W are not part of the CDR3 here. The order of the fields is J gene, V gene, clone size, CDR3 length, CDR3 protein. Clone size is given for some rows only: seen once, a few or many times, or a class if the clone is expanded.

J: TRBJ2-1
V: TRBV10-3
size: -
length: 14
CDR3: AIRGGSGTNDDEQF

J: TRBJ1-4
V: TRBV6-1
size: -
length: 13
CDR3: ASSFDSPSPEKLF

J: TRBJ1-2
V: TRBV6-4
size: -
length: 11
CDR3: ASPLVGDYGYT

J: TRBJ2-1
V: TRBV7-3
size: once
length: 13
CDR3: ASSLGLASINEQF

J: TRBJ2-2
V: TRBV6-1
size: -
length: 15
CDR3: ASSEPLTGKDTGELF

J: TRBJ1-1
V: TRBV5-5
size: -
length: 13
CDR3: ASSFNRGMNTEAF

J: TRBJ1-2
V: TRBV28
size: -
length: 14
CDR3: ASSSSSGGRIFGYT

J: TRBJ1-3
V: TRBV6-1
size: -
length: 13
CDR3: ASSEASGQRNTIY

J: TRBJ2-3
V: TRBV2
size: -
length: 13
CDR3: ASSASGAGTDTQY

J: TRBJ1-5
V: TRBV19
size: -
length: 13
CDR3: ASSLGTHSNQPQH

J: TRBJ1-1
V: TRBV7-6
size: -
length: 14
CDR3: ASSSPGRRRITEAF

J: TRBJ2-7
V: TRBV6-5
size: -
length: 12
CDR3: ASSQTGNSYEQY

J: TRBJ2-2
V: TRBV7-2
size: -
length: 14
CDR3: ASSLRDLSNTGELF

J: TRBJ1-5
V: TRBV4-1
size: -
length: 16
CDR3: ASSQEFVEGASNQPQH

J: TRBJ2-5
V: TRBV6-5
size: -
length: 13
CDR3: ASRDETGFQETQY

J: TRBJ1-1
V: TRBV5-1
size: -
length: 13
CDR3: ASSLGQGGNAEAF